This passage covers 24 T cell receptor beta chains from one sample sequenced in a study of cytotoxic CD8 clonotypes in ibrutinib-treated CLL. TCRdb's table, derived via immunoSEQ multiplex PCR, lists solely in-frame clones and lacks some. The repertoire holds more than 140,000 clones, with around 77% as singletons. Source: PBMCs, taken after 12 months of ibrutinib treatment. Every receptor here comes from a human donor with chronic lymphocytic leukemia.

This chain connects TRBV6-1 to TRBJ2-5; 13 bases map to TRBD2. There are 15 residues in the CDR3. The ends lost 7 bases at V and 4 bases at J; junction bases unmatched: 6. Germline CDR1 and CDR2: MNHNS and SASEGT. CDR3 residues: CASISGTSGIETQYF. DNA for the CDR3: TGTGCCAGCATAAGTGGGACTAGCGGGATAGAGACCCAGTACTTC.

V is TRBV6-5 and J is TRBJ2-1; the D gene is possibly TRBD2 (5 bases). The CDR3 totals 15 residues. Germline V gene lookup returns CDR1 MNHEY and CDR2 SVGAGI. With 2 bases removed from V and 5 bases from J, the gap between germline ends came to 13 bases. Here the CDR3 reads CASSYVPSRNNEQFF. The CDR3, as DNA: TGTGCCAGCAGTTACGTCCCTAGCCGGAACAATGAGCAGTTCTTC.

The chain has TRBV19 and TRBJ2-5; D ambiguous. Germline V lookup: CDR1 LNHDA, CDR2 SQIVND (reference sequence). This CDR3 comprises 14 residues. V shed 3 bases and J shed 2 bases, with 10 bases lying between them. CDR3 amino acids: CASSILGRQETQYF. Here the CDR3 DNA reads TGTGCCAGTAGTATTCTTGGACGGCAAGAGACCCAGTACTTC.

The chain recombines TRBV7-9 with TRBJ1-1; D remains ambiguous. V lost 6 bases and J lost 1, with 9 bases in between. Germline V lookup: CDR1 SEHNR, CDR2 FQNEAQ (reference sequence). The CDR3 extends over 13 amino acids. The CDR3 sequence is CASSSIRNTEAFF. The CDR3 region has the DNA TGTGCCAGCAGTTCAATCAGGAACACTGAAGCTTTCTTT.

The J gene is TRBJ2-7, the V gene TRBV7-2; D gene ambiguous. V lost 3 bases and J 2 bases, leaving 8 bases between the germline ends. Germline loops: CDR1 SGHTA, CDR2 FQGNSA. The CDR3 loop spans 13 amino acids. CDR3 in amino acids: CASSFFETYEQYF. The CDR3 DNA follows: TGTGCCAGCAGCTTTTTCGAAACCTACGAGCAGTACTTC.

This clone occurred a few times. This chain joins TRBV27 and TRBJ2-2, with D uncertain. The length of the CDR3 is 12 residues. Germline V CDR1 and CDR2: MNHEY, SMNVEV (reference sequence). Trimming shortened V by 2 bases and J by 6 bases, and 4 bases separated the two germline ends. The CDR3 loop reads CASSLIPGELFF. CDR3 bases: TGTGCCAGCAGTTTAATTCCCGGGGAGCTGTTTTTT.

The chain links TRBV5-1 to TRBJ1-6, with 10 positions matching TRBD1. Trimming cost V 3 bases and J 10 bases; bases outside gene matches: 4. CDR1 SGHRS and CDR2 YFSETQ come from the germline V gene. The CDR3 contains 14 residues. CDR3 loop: CASSSGQGGSPLHF. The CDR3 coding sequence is TGCGCCAGCAGCTCCGGACAGGGGGGATCACCCCTCCACTTT.

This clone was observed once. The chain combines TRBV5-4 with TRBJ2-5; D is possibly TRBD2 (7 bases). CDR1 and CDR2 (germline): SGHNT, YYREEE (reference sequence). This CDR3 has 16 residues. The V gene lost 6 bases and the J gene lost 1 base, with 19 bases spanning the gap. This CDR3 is CASNRGGATIQETQYF. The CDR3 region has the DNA TGTGCCAGCAACCGAGGGGGGGCAACCATCCAAGAGACCCAGTACTTC.

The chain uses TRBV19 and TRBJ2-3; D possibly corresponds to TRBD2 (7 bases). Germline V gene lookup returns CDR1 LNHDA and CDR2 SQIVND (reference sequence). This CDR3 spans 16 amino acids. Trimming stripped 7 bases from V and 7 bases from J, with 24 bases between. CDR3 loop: CASNHPGGPSYHTQYF. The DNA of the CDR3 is TGTGCCAGTAACCATCCCGGGGGGCCCAGTTACCATACGCAGTATTTT.

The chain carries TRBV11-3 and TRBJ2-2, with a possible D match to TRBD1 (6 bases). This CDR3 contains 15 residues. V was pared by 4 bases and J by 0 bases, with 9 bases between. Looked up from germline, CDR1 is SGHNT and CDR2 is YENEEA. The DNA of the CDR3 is TGTGCCAGCAGCTCGGGACACTCGAACACCGGGGAGCTGTTTTTT. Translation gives CASSSGHSNTGELFF.

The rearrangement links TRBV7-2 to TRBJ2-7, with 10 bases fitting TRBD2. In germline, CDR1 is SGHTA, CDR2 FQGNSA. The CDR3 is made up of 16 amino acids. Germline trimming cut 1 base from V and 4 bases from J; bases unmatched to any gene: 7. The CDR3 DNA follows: TGTGCCAGCAGCTTAGAACGGCTAGCGGGAGTGTACGAGCAGTACTTC. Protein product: CASSLERLAGVYEQYF.

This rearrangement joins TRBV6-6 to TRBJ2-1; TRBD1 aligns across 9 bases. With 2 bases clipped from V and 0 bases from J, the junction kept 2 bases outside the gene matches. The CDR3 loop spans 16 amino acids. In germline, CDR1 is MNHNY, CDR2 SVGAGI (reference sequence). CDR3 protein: CASSYGDRVSYNEQFF. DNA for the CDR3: TGTGCCAGCAGTTACGGGGACAGGGTCTCCTACAATGAGCAGTTCTTC.

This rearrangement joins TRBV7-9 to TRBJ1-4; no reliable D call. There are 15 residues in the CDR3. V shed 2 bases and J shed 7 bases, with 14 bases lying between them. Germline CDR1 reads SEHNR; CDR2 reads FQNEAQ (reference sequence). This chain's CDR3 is CASSLYVAGREKLFF. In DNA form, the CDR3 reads TGTGCCAGCAGCTTATATGTAGCTGGGCGTGAAAAACTGTTTTTT.

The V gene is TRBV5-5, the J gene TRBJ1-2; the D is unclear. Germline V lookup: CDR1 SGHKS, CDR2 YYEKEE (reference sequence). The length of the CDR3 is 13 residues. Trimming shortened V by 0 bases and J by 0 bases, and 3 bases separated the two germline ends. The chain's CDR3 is CASSLGANYGYTF. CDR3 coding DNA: TGTGCCAGCAGCTTGGGAGCTAACTATGGCTACACCTTC.

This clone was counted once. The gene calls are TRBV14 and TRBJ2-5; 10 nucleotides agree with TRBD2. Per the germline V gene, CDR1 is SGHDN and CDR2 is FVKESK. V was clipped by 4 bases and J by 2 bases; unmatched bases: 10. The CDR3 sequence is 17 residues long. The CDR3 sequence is CASSPKPSGGLQETQYF. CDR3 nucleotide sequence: TGTGCCAGCAGCCCCAAGCCTAGCGGGGGCCTACAAGAGACCCAGTACTTC.

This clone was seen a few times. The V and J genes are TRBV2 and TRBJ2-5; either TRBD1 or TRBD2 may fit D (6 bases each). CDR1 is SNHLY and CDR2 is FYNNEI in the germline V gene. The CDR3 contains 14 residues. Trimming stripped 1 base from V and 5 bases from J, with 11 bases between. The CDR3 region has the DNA TGTGCCAGCAGTGAAGTGGGGGGCCGCGAGACCCAGTACTTC. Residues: CASSEVGGRETQYF. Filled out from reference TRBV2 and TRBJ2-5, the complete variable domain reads EPEVTQTPSHQVTQMGQEVILRCVPISNHLYFYWYRQILGQKVEFLVSFYNNEISEKSEIFDDQFSVERPDGSNFTLKIRSTKLEDSAMYFCASSEVGGRETQYFGPGTRLLVL.

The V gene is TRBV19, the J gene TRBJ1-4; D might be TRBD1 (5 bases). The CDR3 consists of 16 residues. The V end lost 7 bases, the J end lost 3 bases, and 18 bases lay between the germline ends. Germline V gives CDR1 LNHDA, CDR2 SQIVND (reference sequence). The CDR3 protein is CASTPLGVGANEKLFF. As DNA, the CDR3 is TGTGCCAGTACCCCGTTGGGGGTGGGAGCTAATGAAAAACTGTTTTTT.

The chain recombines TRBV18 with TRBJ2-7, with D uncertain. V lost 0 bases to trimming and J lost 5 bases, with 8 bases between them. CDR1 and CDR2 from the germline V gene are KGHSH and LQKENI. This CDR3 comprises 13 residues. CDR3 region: CASSPPTSNEQYF. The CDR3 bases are TGTGCCAGCTCACCACCGACGTCGAACGAGCAGTACTTC.

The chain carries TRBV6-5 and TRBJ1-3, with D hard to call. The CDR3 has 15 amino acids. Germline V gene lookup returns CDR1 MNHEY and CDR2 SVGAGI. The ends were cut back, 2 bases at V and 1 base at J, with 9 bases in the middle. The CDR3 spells CASSYREVSGNTIYF. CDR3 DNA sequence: TGTGCCAGCAGTTACAGGGAGGTTTCTGGAAACACCATATATTTT.

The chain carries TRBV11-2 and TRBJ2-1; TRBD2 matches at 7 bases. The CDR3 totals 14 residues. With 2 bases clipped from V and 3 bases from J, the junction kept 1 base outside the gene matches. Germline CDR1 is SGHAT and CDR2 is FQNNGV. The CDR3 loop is CASSLLAVYNEQFF. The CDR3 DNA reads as TGTGCCAGCAGCTTACTAGCGGTCTACAATGAGCAGTTCTTC.

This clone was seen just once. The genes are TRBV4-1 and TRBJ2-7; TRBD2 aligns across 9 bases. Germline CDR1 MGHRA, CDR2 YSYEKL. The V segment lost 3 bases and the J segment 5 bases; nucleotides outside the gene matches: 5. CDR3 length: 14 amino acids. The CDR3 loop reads CASSHSGGGHEQYF. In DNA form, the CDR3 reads TGCGCCAGCAGCCATAGCGGGGGTGGGCACGAGCAGTACTTC.

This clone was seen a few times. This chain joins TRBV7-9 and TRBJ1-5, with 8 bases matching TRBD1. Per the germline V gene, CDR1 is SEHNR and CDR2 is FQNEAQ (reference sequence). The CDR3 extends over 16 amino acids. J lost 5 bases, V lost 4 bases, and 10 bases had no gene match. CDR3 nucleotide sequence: TGTGCCAGCAGCTCAGGTTACGGGACAGGTGATCAGCCCCAGCATTTT. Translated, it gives CASSSGYGTGDQPQHF.

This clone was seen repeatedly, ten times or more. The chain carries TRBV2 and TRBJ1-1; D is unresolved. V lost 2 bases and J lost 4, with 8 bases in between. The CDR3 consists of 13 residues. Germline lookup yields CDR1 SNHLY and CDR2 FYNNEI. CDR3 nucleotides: TGTGCCAGCAGTGAAAGGGAGACCACTGAAGCTTTCTTT. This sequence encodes CASSERETTEAFF.

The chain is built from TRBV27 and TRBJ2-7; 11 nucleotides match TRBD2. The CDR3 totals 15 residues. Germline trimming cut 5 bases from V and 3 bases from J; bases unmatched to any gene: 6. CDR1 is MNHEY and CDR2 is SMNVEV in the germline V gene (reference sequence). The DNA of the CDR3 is TGTGCCAGCAGTCTGACTAGCGGGGTAGGCTACGAGCAGTACTTC. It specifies CASSLTSGVGYEQYF.